A single TCR beta chain is shown here with its context. Its antigen is unknown. This sample is part of a study of shared clonotypes between healthy human individuals. Findings and caveats of the study: Naive subsets typically showed greater estimated richness than memory subsets.

V was trimmed by 5 bases and J by 4 bases, leaving 12 bases between them. The CDR3 spans 14 residues. The germline V gene encodes CDR1 SGHTA and CDR2 FQGNSA. The method was immunoSEQ multiplex PCR; TCRdb's version includes in-frame clones alone and lacks a portion of them. This sample has some 1.4 million clones; roughly 96% occur once, and the top ten carry roughly 1.1%. The sequenced material came from naive CD4+ T cells sorted from blood. Regarding subset: CD45RA+ positively selected. This clonotype was sampled from a young man in good health. This chain joins TRBV7-2 and TRBJ1-3; D remains ambiguous. The CDR3 bases are TGTGCCAGCAGCCCCAGCAGGCAAGGAAACACCATATATTTT. Translation gives CASSPSRQGNTIYF.